The source of this T cell receptor beta chain is a study of OX40 agonist ivuxolimab in advanced cancers. About the study: Participants could have had prior anti-PD-1, anti-PD-L1 or anti-CTLA-4 therapy, and around 40% had some. The study, taken as a whole, reports: Among patients with partial responses at 0.1-3.0 mg/kg, clonal expansion was among the lowest.

Blood sampling took place at baseline, cycle 4 day 1, and cycle 7 day 1. CDR1 is MNHNS and CDR2 is SASEGT in the germline V gene. The CDR3 loop spans 14 amino acids. Losses at the gene ends were 5 bases for V and 6 bases for J; bases not matched to a gene: 7. Data came from immunoSEQ multiplex PCR; TCRdb stores just in-frame clones and leaves some out. The sample has roughly 48,000 clones, about nine tenths seen once; the top ten hold approximately 7%. As regards this clone: Its antigen is unknown.

The chain combines TRBV6-1 with TRBJ1-2, with 9 bases identical to TRBD1. Sequenced material: CD4+ or CD8+ T cells sorted from blood, taken in a trial of the OX40 agonist ivuxolimab. This receptor was taken from an adult with an advanced solid tumor such as melanoma, head and neck, liver or kidney cancer. The CDR3 reads CASSLDRGGNGYTF. DNA of the CDR3: TGTGCCAGCAGTTTAGACAGGGGGGGGAATGGCTACACCTTC.